A selection of T cell receptor beta chains follows, all from one sample in a study of molecular identifiers for immune sequencing clone quantification. TCRdb re-called the PCR reads through MiXCR, storing one row per CDR3 protein. The data contain some 650,000 distinct CDR3 sequences, less than 20% of them singletons. The sample was naive CD8+ T cells from blood, with Jurkat cell RNA spiked in. The receptors here all came from a human donor in good health. Some libraries in this study had Jurkat cell RNA spiked in. The CDR3 runs from the conserved cysteine through the conserved F or W. The D gene is left open where the match is weak. Rows give clone size only sometimes, using once, few, many, or a class for an expanded clone.

D	J	V	size	DNA	CDR3
-	TRBJ1-1	TRBV19	-	TGTGCCAGTAGTGAGGTAGGGTACACTGAAGCTTTCTTT	CASSEVGYTEAFF
TRBD1	TRBJ1-2	TRBV12-3/TRBV12-4	many	TGTGCCAGCAGTTTCACAGGGGACTTTAACTATGGCTACACCTTC	CASSFTGDFNYGYTF
TRBD2	TRBJ2-3	TRBV20-1	many	TGCAGTGCTAGAGATAGGAGCGGGAGGGTAGATACGCAGTATTTT	CSARDRSGRVDTQYF
TRBD1	TRBJ2-3	TRBV6-2/TRBV6-3	-	TGTGCCAACACCAAGAGACAGGGGGATTTTTTGGATACGCAGTATTTT	CANTKRQGDFLDTQYF
-	TRBJ1-1	TRBV28	many	TGTGCCAGCAGTTATGGGTGGGTGGAACAAGCTTTCTTT	CASSYGWVEQAFF
-	TRBJ1-1	TRBV5-4	many	TGTGCCAGCAGCCAACAGACAGAGAACACTGAAGCTTTCTTT	CASSQQTENTEAFF
TRBD1	TRBJ2-1	TRBV28	many	TGTGCCAGCAGTTTAGGGACCGGGACAGGGTCGAATGAGCAGTTCTTC	CASSLGTGTGSNEQFF
-	TRBJ2-7	TRBV4-1	many	TGCGCCAGCAGCCAACCGTCAGGCGAGCAGTACTTC	CASSQPSGEQYF
-	TRBJ2-1	TRBV4-3	few	TGCGCCAGCAGCCAAGATATGGTCCAGCGGGCCTACAATGAGCAGTTCTTC	CASSQDMVQRAYNEQFF
-	TRBJ2-2	TRBV27	many	TGTGCCACTACTTGGGGCGGTACCCTGGCCGGGGAGCTGTTTTTT	CATTWGGTLAGELFF
TRBD1	TRBJ2-6	TRBV27	-	TGTGCCAGCAGGTCTGCGCTCACAGGGGGCGGTGGGGCCAACGTCCTGACTTTC	CASRSALTGGGGANVLTF
-	TRBJ1-4	TRBV6-1	many	TGTGCCAGCAACCAACTCCAGGTCAGCAATGAAAAACTGTTTTTT	CASNQLQVSNEKLFF
-	TRBJ1-4	TRBV4-3	-	TGCGCCAGCAGCCAAGTCCCGGAGGGGGGCGGGGAAAAACTGTTTTTT	CASSQVPEGGGEKLFF
-	TRBJ1-5	TRBV16	many	TGTGCCAGCAGCCAATTTGTTGGGAGCAATCAGCCCCAGCATTTT	CASSQFVGSNQPQHF
TRBD1	TRBJ2-5	TRBV7-9	many	TGTGCCAGCAGCTTACGACAGGGAGAGACCCAGTACTTC	CASSLRQGETQYF
TRBD1	TRBJ1-1	TRBV19	many	TGTGCCAGTAGTGTGACAGGGTCCTCCACTGAAGCTTTCTTT	CASSVTGSSTEAFF
-	TRBJ2-5	TRBV7-9	many	TGTGCCAGCAGCCGCCTCATAGAGCAAGAGACCCAGTACTTC	CASSRLIEQETQYF
-	TRBJ1-1	TRBV9	-	TGTGCCAGCAGCGTAGGTTTCGGGAGTGGGGCTTTCTTT	CASSVGFGSGAFF
TRBD2	TRBJ2-7	TRBV20-1	-	TGCAGTGCTAGAGACAGGACTAGCGGCCCCTACGAGCAGTACTTC	CSARDRTSGPYEQYF
-	TRBJ1-1	TRBV5-1	many	TGCGCCAGCAGCTGGTCGGGTTCCATGAACACTGAAGCTTTCTTT	CASSWSGSMNTEAFF
TRBD2	TRBJ2-3	TRBV9	few	TGTGCCAGCAGTCCCCCGGGGGGATCGGATACGCAGTATTTT	CASSPPGGSDTQYF
-	TRBJ2-7	TRBV5-5	many	TGTGCCAGCAGCTCCTCAGACTTCCACGAGCAGTACTTC	CASSSSDFHEQYF